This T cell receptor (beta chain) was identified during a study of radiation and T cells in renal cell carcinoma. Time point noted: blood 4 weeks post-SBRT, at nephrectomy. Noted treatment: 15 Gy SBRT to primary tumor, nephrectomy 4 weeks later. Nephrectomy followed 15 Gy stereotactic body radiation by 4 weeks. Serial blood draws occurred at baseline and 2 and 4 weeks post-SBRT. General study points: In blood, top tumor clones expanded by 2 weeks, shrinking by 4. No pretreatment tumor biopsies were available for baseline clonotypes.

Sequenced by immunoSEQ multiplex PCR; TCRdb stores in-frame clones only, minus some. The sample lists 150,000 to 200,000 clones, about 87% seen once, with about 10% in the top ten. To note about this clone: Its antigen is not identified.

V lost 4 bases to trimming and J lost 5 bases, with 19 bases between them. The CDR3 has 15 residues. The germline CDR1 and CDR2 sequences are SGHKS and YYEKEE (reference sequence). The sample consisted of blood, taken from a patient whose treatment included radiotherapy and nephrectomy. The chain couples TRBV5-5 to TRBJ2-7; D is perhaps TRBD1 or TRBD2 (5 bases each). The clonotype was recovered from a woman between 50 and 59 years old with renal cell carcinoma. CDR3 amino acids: CASSPPTGPVHEQYF. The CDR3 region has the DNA TGTGCCAGCAGCCCACCGACGGGGCCCGTCCACGAGCAGTACTTC.